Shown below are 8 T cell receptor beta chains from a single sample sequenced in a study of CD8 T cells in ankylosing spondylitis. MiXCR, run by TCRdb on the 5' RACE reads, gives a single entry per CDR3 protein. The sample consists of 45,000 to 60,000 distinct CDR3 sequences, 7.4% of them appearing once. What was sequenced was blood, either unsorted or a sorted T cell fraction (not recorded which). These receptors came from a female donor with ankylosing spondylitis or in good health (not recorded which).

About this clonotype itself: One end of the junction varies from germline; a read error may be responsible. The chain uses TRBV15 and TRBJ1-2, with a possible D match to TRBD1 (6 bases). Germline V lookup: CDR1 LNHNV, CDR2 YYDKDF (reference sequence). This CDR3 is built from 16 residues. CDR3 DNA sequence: TGCGCCACCAGCAGATCCGGGACACTTGCTAACTCTGGCTACACCTTC. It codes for CATSRSGTLANSGYTF.

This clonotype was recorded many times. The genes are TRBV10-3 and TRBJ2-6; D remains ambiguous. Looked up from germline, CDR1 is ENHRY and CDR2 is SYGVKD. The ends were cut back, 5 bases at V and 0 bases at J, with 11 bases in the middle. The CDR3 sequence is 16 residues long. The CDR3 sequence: CAISPQPISGANVLTF. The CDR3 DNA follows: TGTGCCATCAGTCCCCAACCAATCTCTGGGGCCAACGTCCTGACTTTC.

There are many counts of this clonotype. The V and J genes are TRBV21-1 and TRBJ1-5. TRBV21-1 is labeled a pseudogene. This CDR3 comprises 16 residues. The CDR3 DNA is TGTGCCAGCAGCAAAAGAGCGGCCAAGGGCAATCAGCCCCAGCATTTT. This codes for CASSKRAAKGNQPQHF.

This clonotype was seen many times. In DNA form, the CDR3 reads TGTGCCAGCAGCTGGGGGCAGGGTACGGAAAAACTGTTTTTT. It translates to CASSWGQGTEKLFF. The gene calls are TRBV5-6 and TRBJ1-4; maybe TRBD1 (6 bases). Germline V gives CDR1 SGHDT, CDR2 YYEEEE. V was clipped by 3 bases and J by 8 bases, with 14 bases between them. CDR3 length: 14 amino acids.

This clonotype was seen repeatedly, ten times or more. CDR3 nucleotides: TGCAGTGCTAGGGACAGGGGGAAGGTTCTCGGCCCAGATACGCAGTATTTT. This encodes CSARDRGKVLGPDTQYF. The chain employs TRBV20-1 and TRBJ2-3, with 10 bases that match TRBD1. The junction had 13 bases not matched to a gene; V was cut back by 3 bases and J by 4 bases. This CDR3 is built from 17 residues. The germline gives CDR1 DFQATT, CDR2 SNEGSKA (reference sequence).

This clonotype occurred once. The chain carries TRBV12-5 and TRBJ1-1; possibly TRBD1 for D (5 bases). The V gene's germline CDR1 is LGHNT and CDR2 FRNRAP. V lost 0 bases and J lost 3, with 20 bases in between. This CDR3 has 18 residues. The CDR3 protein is CASGLVLERGARDTEAFF. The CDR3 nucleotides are TGTGCTAGTGGTTTGGTACTCGAAAGGGGCGCGAGGGACACTGAAGCTTTCTTT.

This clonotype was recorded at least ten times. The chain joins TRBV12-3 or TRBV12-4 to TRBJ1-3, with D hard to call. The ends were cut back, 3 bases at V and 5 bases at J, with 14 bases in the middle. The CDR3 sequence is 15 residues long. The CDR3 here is CASSFHREARNTIYF. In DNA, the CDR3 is TGTGCCAGCAGTTTTCACCGGGAGGCTCGAAACACCATATATTTT.

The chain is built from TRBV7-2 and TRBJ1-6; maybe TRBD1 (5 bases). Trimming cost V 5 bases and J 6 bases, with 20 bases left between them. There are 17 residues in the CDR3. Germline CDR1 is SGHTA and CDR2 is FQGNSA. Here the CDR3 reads CASSASGVFQRNSPLHF. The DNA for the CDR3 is TGTGCCAGCAGCGCCTCGGGGGTCTTCCAACGTAATTCACCCCTCCACTTT. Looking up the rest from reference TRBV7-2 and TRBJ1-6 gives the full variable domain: GAGVSQSPSNKVTEKGKDVELRCDPISGHTALYWYRQSLGQGLEFLIYFQGNSAPDKSGLPSDRFSAERTGGSVSTLTIQRTQQEDSAVYLCASSASGVFQRNSPLHFGNGTRLTVT.